This T cell receptor (beta chain) emerged from a study of blood T cell repertoires in COVID-19. This CDR3 is built from 15 residues. Between the trimmed V and J ends, which lost 8 bases and 4 bases, there was a span of 20 bases. Germline assignment: CDR1 SGHVS and CDR2 FNYEAQ. The protocol was immunoSEQ multiplex PCR, while the TCRdb copy is restricted to in-frame clones and leaves out a portion. The sample holds 200,000 to 300,000 clones, roughly four fifths seen once. The sequenced material came from peripheral blood. The receptor was derived from a woman in her seventies with acute or convalescent COVID-19. The chain has TRBV7-6 and TRBJ1-1; possibly TRBD1 for D (6 bases). The CDR3 region is CASQINPGVGTEAFF. Here the CDR3 DNA reads TGTGCCAGCCAGATAAACCCAGGGGTGGGCACTGAAGCTTTCTTT.